One T cell receptor beta chain is described in this entry. Original processing methods: Amplification with reference gene primers provided the estimates of nucleated cell counts. Profiling relied on immunoSEQ multiplex PCR, and the TCRdb table lists in-frame clones only, not all of them. V and J calls and clone size are given by that table; D and trimming were obtained from the DNA. The sample consists of hundreds of thousands of clones, around 85% of them appearing once. The cohort comprised adults aged about 18 to 89 years residing in about two dozen US areas. The sample belongs to a study of blood T cell repertoires in COVID-19. Study in general: From T cells, B-cell-depleted T cells, or PBMCs came the material, which was cDNA or gDNA.

The germline gives CDR1 SQVTM, CDR2 ANQGSEA. This CDR3 is 13 amino acids long. The V segment lost 6 bases and the J segment 10 bases; nucleotides outside the gene matches: 10. The rearrangement links TRBV29-1 to TRBJ2-1; TRBD1 matches 9 bases. This TCR was sampled from a woman aged 40 to 55 who had recovered from COVID-19. The material sequenced was PBMCs or T cells enriched from blood (not recorded which). CDR3 loop: CSVPGQGVGEQFF. CDR3 bases: TGCAGCGTACCGGGACAGGGAGTTGGGGAGCAGTTCTTC.